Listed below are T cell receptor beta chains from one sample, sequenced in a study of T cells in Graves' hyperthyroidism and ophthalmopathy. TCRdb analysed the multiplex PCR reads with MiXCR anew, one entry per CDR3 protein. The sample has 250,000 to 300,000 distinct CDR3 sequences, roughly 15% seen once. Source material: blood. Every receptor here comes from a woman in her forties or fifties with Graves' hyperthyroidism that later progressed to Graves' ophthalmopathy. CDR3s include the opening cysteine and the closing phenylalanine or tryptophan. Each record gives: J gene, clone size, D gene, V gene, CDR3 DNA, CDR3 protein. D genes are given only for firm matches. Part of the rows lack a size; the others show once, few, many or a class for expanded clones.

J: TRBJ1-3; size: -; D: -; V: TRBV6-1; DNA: TGTGCCAGCAACAGCGGTGGAAACACCATATATTTT; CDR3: CASNSGGNTIYF
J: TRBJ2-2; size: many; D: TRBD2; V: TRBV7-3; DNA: TGTGCCAGCAGGGAAGCGGGAGGTCCCGGGGAGCTGTTTTTT; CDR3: CASREAGGPGELFF
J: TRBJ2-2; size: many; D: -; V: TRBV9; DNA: TGTGCCAGCAGCGTAGGGAAGTACACCGGGGAGCTGTTTTTT; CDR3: CASSVGKYTGELFF
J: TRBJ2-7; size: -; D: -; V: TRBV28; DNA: TGTGCCAGCAGTTCCAACTGGGAAGAATACGAGCAGTACTTC; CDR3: CASSSNWEEYEQYF
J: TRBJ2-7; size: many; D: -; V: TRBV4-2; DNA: TGTGCCAGCAGCCAAGACAGCGGGCTCTCCTACGAGCAGTACTTC; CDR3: CASSQDSGLSYEQYF
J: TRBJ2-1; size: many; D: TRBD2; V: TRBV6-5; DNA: TGTGCCAGCAGTTACTCAGGACTAGCGGGAGTAGTATCCTACAATGAGCAGTTCTTC; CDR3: CASSYSGLAGVVSYNEQFF
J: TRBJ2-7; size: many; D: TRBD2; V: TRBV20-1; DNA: TGCAGTGCTATGACCGGGACTAGTTCCTACGAGCAGTACTTC; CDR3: CSAMTGTSSYEQYF
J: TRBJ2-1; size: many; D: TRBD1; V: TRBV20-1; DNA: TGCAGTGCAGATACCGGGACAGGGGGCTACAATGAGCAGTTCTTC; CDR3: CSADTGTGGYNEQFF
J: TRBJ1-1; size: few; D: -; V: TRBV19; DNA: TGTGCCAGTAGTATAGGAGGGAAGGAGGCTTTCTTT; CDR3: CASSIGGKEAFF
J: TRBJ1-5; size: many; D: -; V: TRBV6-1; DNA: TGTGCCAGCTGCGCCGCAGGCCAGCCCCAGCATTTT; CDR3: CASCAAGQPQHF
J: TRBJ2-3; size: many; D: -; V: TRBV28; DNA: TGTGCCAGCAGTTTATTTGGGCAGGGACGCACAGATACGCAGTATTTT; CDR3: CASSLFGQGRTDTQYF
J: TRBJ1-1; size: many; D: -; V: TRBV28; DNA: TGTGCCTCCAGCGTCCCAGAAAACACTGAAGCTTTCTTT; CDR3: CASSVPENTEAFF
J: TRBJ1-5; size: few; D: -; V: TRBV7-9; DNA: TGTGCCAGCAGCCCCCGAACGGGAAATCAGCCCCAGCATTTT; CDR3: CASSPRTGNQPQHF
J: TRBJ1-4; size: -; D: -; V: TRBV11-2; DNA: TGTGCCAGCAGCCGTACCCGAGATATCGGGGGACCTAATGAAAAACTGTTTTTT; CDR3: CASSRTRDIGGPNEKLFF
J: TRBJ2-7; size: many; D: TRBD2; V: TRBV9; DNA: TGTGCCAGCAGCGTAGCTACGGGGACTAGCGGGGTCTCCTACGAGCAGTACTTC; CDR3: CASSVATGTSGVSYEQYF
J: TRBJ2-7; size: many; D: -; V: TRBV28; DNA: TGTGCCAGCAGTTCCCTCCCCAGGGGCGACGAGCAGTACTTC; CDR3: CASSSLPRGDEQYF
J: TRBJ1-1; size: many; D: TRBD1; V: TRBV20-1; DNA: TGCAGTGCGTTGCGTAGGGACAGGGGGCTGGTGAACACTGAAGCTTTCTTT; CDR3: CSALRRDRGLVNTEAFF
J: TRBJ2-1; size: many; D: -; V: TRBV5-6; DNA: TGTGCCAGCAGCTTGACTGGAAGGGGTGAGCAGTTCTTC; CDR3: CASSLTGRGEQFF
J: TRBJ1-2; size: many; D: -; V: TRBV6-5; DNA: TGTGCCAGCAGTTACTCGATCGCAGGATCAAACTATGGCTACACCTTC; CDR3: CASSYSIAGSNYGYTF
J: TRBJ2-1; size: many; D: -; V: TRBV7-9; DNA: TGTGCCAGCAGTTCAGACAGAGCAGGGGATGAGCAGTTCTTC; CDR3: CASSSDRAGDEQFF
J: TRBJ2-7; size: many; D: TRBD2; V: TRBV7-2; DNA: TGTGCCAGCAGCTTCGGGGGGTTTGACGAGCAGTACTTC; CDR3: CASSFGGFDEQYF
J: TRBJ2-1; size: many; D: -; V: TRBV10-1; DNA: TGCGCCAGCAGTGAGCAGGGGACCGTCAATGAGCAGTTCTTC; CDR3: CASSEQGTVNEQFF
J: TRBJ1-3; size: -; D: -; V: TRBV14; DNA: TGTGCCAGCAGCCAAGATTTGTTAACTGGAAACACCATATATTTT; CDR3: CASSQDLLTGNTIYF
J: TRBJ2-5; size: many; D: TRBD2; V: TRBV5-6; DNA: TGTGCCAGCAGCTTTCTCGGGACTAGCGGGATGGGTGGAGAGACCCAGTACTTC; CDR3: CASSFLGTSGMGGETQYF
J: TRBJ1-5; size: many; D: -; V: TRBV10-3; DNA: TGTGCCATCACCCCTAACGTCGATCAGCCCCAGCATTTT; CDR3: CAITPNVDQPQHF
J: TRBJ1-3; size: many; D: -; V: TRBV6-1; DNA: TGTGCCAGCAGTTTCCTCAAGGCGACGCTCTCTGGAAACACCATATATTTT; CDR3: CASSFLKATLSGNTIYF
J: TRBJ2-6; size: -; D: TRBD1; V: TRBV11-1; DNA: TGTGCCAGCAGCTGGGGACAGGGAAACTCTGGGGCCAACGTCCTGACTTTC; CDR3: CASSWGQGNSGANVLTF
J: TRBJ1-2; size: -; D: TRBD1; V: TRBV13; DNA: TGTGCCAGCAGCTCATTAGACAGGGTGAAAACCTTC; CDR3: CASSSLDRVKTF
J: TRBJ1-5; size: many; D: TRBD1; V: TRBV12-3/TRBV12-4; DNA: TGTGCCAGCAGGGCGACAGGGGGCAATCAGCCCCAGCATTTT; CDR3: CASRATGGNQPQHF
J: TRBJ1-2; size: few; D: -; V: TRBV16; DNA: TGTGCCAGCAGCCAATCGTTGGGGGGGCACGGCTACACCTTC; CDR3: CASSQSLGGHGYTF
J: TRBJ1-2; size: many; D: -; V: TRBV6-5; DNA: TGTGCCAGCAGTTACGGGGCCCATGGCTACACCTTC; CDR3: CASSYGAHGYTF
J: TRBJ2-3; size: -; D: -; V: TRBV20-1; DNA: TGCAGTGCTGAGGGGGGCAGGGCAGATACGCAGTATTTT; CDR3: CSAEGGRADTQYF
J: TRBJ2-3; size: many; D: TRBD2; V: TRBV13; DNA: TGTGCCAGCAGCTCCAGATTAGCGGGGAACACAGATACGCAGTATTTT; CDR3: CASSSRLAGNTDTQYF
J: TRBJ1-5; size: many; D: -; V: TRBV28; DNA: TGTGCCAGCAGTTCCCGGGACAGCAATCAGCCCCAGCATTTT; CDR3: CASSSRDSNQPQHF
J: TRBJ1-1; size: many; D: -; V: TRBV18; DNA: TGTGCCAGCTCACCTTCTGGGACGGGAATGAACACTGAAGCTTTCTTT; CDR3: CASSPSGTGMNTEAFF
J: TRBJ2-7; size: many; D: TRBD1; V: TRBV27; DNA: TGTGCCAGCAGTACACTGGACAGGTACGAGCAGTACTTC; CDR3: CASSTLDRYEQYF
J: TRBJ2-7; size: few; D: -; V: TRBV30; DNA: TGTGCCTGGAGCCGACTCGGGAGAGGCTCCTACGAGCAGTACTTC; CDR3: CAWSRLGRGSYEQYF
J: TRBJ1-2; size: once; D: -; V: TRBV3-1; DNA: TGTGCCAGCAGCCAAGTGTCAGCCGACTATGGCTACACCTTC; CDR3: CASSQVSADYGYTF
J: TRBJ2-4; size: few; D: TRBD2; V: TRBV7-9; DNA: TGTGCCAGCAGCTTCGGGACTAGCGGGAACATTCAGTACTTC; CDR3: CASSFGTSGNIQYF
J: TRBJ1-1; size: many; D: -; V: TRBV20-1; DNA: TGCAGTGGAGAGGCGAACACTGAAGCTTTCTTT; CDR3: CSGEANTEAFF
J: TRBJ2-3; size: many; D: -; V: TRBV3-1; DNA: TGTGCCAGCAGCCAAGAACGACAGCGAACTAGCACAGATACGCAGTATTTT; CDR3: CASSQERQRTSTDTQYF
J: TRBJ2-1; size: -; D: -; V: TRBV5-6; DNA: TGTGCCAGCACCGGCGGTGAGCAGTTCTTC; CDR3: CASTGGEQFF
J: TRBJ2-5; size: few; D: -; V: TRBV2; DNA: TGTGCCAGCCGATATCAAACACAGGGACGTAGAGGGACCCAGTACTTC; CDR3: CASRYQTQGRRGTQYF
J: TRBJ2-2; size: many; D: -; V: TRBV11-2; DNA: TGTGCCAGCAGCCTCAGATGGGGCACCGGGGAGCTGTTTTTT; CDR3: CASSLRWGTGELFF
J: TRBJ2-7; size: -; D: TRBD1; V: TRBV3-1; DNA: TGTGCCAGCAGCCTACAACAGGGGGCAGCATACGAGCAGTACTTC; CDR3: CASSLQQGAAYEQYF
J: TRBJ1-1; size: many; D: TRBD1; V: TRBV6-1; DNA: TGTGCCAGCAGCGACGAACAGGGGCCCCCGACTAGAATGAACACTGAAGCTTTCTTT; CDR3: CASSDEQGPPTRMNTEAFF
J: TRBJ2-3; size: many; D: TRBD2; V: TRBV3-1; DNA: TGTGCCAGCAGCCAAAGCGGACTAGCGGGGGGCCCACGCACAGATACGCAGTATTTT; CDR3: CASSQSGLAGGPRTDTQYF
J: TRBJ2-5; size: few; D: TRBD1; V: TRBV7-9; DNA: TGTGCCAGCAGCCCACCCGACAGGGCACAAGAGACCCAGTACTTC; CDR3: CASSPPDRAQETQYF
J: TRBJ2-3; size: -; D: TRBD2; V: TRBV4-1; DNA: TGCGCCAGCAGCCAAAGCGGGACTAGGCGGTATACGCAGTATTTT; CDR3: CASSQSGTRRYTQYF
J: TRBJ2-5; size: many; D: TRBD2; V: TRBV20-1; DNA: TGCAGTGCTATGCGGGGGGAAGAGACCCAGTACTTC; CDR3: CSAMRGEETQYF
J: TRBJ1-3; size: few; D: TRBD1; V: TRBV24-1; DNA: TGTGCCACCAGTGATTTGCCCAGGACAGGTCCTCACACCATATATTTT; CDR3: CATSDLPRTGPHTIYF
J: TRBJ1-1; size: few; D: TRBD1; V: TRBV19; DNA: TGTGCCAGTAGTATAGAGGGACAGCGTGAAGCTTTCTTT; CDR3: CASSIEGQREAFF
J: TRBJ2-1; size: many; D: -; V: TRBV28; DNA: TGTGCCAGCAGTTTATTACTAACCCTCTACAATGAGCAGTTCTTC; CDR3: CASSLLLTLYNEQFF
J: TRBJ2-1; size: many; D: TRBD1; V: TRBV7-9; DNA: TGTGCCAGCAGCCCCGCAGGGGGCGCGTGGAATGAGCAGTTCTTC; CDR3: CASSPAGGAWNEQFF
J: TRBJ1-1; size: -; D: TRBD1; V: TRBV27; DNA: TGTGCCAGCAGTTTAACATCCGGGACAGGATTATCGGGGACTGAAGCTTTCTTT; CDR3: CASSLTSGTGLSGTEAFF